This TCR beta chain was captured in a study of blood T cell repertoires in COVID-19. Background on the study: From the United States, Italy and Spain came samples of acute and convalescent COVID-19.

The sample holds one count of this clone. Original methodology: Estimated nucleated cell counts came from reference gene primer amplification. Data came from immunoSEQ multiplex PCR; TCRdb stores just in-frame clones and leaves some out. V, J and clone size are taken as reported in that table, and D and trimming were inferred from the DNA itself. The repertoire consists of a few hundred thousand clones, with 87% occurring once and the leading ten covering roughly 6.2%. The V gene lost 5 bases and the J gene lost 0 bases, with 10 bases spanning the gap. The CDR3 has 14 residues. CDR1 LNHDA and CDR2 SQIVND come from the germline V gene (reference sequence).

The chain carries TRBV19 and TRBJ1-2, with D hard to call. This TCR derives from a man aged 55 to 70 who had recovered from COVID-19. Sequencing used peripheral blood. The CDR3 sequence is CASSPQKTNYGYTF. The CDR3 coding sequence is TGTGCCAGTAGTCCCCAGAAAACTAACTATGGCTACACCTTC. The variable domain in full, with the rest retrieved from reference TRBV19 and TRBJ1-2, is DGGITQSPKYLFRKEGQNVTLSCEQNLNHDAMYWYRQDPGQGLRLIYYSQIVNDFQKGDIAEGYSVSREKKESFPLTVTSAQKNPTAFYLCASSPQKTNYGYTFGSGTRLTVV.